This paragraph covers one T cell receptor (beta chain) sequence. These data come from a study of human T cells and chemical hapten exposure. On the study more broadly: In the roughly 25-week study, patients were dosed weekly with diphenylcyclopropenone on the scalp throughout. DPC at 0.01% went onto the upper back in patch tests, read at 6 days.

Time point in this sample: pre-sensitization, week 0. Sample treatment: therapeutic diphenylcyclopropenone sensitization with weekly scalp DPC. The study enrolled 18 to 70-year-old alopecia patients suitable for DPC. The library tagged individual cDNA molecules with unique molecular identifiers. TCRdb passed the RACE reads through MiXCR, listing each CDR3 protein once. Of around 300,000 distinct CDR3 sequences listed, around 7.7% were seen once; the top ten hold more than 0.95%. The CDR3 is 15 amino acids. Trimming stripped 5 bases from V and 0 bases from J, with 10 bases between. Germline values: CDR1 SEHNR, CDR2 FQNEAQ (reference sequence).

The V and J genes are TRBV7-9 and TRBJ1-4; the D is unclear. This receptor was obtained from a young man with alopecia areata. Some clones in this sample may be carry-over from other donors' samples. This material consisted of whole blood, taken in connection with sensitization to the hapten diphenylcyclopropenone (DPC). The CDR3 nucleotides read TGTGCCAGCAGCAACCCAGGAACAACTAATGAAAAACTGTTTTTT. This encodes CASSNPGTTNEKLFF.